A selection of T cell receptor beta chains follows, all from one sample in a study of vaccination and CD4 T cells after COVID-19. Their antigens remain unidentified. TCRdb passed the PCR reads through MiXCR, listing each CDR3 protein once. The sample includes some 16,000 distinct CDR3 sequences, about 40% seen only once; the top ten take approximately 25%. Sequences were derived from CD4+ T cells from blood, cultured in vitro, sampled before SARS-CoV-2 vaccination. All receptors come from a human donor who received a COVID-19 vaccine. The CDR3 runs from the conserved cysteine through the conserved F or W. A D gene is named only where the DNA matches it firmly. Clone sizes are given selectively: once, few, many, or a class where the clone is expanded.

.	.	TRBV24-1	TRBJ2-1	TGTGCCACCAGTGATTCTTTGCCTAGCCGACGATCTACCTACAATGAGCAGTTCTTC	CATSDSLPSRRSTYNEQFF
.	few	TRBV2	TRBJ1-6	TGTGCCAGCAGTGGTACCGCCAGGGGCTCACCCCTCCACTTT	CASSGTARGSPLHF
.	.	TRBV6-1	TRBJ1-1	TGTGCCAGCAGTGATAACACAGGAGTCGAAACTGAAGCTTTCTTT	CASSDNTGVETEAFF
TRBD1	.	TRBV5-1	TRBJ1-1	TGCGCCAGCCGCTATTCGACGACAGGGGTGAGCACTGAAGCTTTCTTT	CASRYSTTGVSTEAFF
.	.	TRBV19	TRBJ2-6	TGTGCCAGTAGTTTGGGGGAAGGGGCCAACGTCCTGACTTTC	CASSLGEGANVLTF
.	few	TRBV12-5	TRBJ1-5	TGTGCTAGTGGTTTGGTACTCTCCGGGGTCCCTAATCAGCCCCAGCATTTT	CASGLVLSGVPNQPQHF
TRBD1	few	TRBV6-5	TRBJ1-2	TGTGCCAGCAGTTACCGGGACAGCTTCCACGCGGGCTACACCTTC	CASSYRDSFHAGYTF
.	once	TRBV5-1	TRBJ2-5	TGCGCCAGCAGCCGGAACCAAGAGACCCAGTACTTC	CASSRNQETQYF
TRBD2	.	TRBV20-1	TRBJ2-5	TGCAGTGCCAAACCCGGACTAGAAGAGACCCAGTACTTC	CSAKPGLEETQYF
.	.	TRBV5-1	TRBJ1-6	TGCGCCAGCAGCTTGGGAGCCCTTGGGAATAATTCACCCCTCCACTTT	CASSLGALGNNSPLHF
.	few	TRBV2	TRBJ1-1	TGTGCCAGCAGTGGTGGCAGGGGAACTGAAGCTTTCTTT	CASSGGRGTEAFF
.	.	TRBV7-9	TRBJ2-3	TGTGCCAGCAGCCGGGCGGGGGCCAAGGAGTATTTT	CASSRAGAKEYF
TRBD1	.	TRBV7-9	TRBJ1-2	TGTGCCAGCAGGCGGGACAGGGGGCGGGATGGCTACACCTTC	CASRRDRGRDGYTF
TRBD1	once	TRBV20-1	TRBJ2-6	TGCAGTGCCCCGGGACAGATTAGCTCTGGGGCCAACGTCCTGACTTTC	CSAPGQISSGANVLTF
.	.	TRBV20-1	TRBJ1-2	TGCAGTGCGACGGACAGTAACTATGGCTACACCTTC	CSATDSNYGYTF
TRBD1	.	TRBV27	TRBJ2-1	TGTGCCAGCAGGCATTCCCTCCCCCGCCGGGACAGGGGGCTCAATGAGCAGTTCTTC	CASRHSLPRRDRGLNEQFF
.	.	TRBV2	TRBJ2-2	TGTGCCAGCAGTGAGATGGCGAACACCGGGGAGCTGTTTTTT	CASSEMANTGELFF
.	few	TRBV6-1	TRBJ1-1	TGTGCTGTCCAGGGACGGGTGAACACTGAAGCTTTCTTT	CAVQGRVNTEAFF
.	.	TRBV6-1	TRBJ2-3	TGTGCCAGCAGTAGGGGTGCAGATACGCAGTATTTT	CASSRGADTQYF
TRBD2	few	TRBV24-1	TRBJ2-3	TGTGCCACCAGTGATCCTAGCGGGGGGGCAGATACGCAGTATTTT	CATSDPSGGADTQYF
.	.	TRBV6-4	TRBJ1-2	TGTGCCAGCAGTGCCTCCGGGGGCAGTTTTCGGGGCTACACCTTC	CASSASGGSFRGYTF
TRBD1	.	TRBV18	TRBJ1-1	TGTGCCAGCTCACCAGGGACAGGGGACACTGAAGCTTTCTTT	CASSPGTGDTEAFF
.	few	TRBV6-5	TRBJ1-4	TGTGCCAGCAGTTACTCTATAGACGAAAAACTGTTTTTT	CASSYSIDEKLFF
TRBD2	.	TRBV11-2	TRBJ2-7	TGTGCCAGCAGCTTAGTAAGGACTAGCGGGGGTGAACCCTCCTACGAGCAGTACTTC	CASSLVRTSGGEPSYEQYF
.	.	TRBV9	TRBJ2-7	TGTGCCAGCAGCGTAGGTGCGGGGGCTCTCTACGAGCAGTACTTC	CASSVGAGALYEQYF
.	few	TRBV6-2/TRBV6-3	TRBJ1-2	TGTGCCAGCAGTTACGTGGGAGAGGGTGGCTACACCTTC	CASSYVGEGGYTF
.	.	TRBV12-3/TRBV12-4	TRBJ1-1	TGTGCCAGCAGTTCGCAGGTTTCGGGGTTCACTGAAGCTTTCTTT	CASSSQVSGFTEAFF
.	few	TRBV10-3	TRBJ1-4	TGTGCCATCAGTGCAAACCAGGGAGGCGAAAAACTGTTTTTT	CAISANQGGEKLFF
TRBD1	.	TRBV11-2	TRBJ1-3	TGTGCCAGCAGCCCCGGGACAGGGCCTTTATCTGGAAACACCATATATTTT	CASSPGTGPLSGNTIYF
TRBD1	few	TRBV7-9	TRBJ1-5	TGTGCCAGCAGCTTGTACGGGGCGGGCAGGGGGCGCGCTCAGCCCCAGCATTTT	CASSLYGAGRGRAQPQHF
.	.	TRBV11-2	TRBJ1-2	TGTGCCAGCAGCCAGGCAGGGGTGGAGTATGACTACACCTTC	CASSQAGVEYDYTF
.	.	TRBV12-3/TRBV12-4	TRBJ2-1	TGTGCCAGCAGGGTTCGCGTTGAGCAGTTCTTC	CASRVRVEQFF
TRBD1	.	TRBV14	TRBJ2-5	TGTGCCAGCAGCCAAGTGGGACAGGGAGAGACCCAGTACTTC	CASSQVGQGETQYF
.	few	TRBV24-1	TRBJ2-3	TGTGCCACCAGTGATTTGGTCAGGGAGGCAACAGATACGCAGTATTTT	CATSDLVREATDTQYF
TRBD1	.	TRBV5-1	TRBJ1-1	TGCGCCAGCAGCTTGGGTCCAGGGGGCCTTGGCACTGAAGCTTTCTTT	CASSLGPGGLGTEAFF
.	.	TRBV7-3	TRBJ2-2	TGTGCCAGCAGCCCCCCGGGGGCCGGGGAGCTGTTTTTT	CASSPPGAGELFF
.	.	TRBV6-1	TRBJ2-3	TGTGCCAGTCGACGACAGGTGGGGATAACAGATACGCAGTATTTT	CASRRQVGITDTQYF
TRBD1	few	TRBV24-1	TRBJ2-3	TGTGCCACCAGACACAGGGGGGACACAGATACGCAGTATTTT	CATRHRGDTDTQYF
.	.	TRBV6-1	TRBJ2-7	TGTGCCAGCATGGTTCTTGGGAACTACGAGCAGTACTTC	CASMVLGNYEQYF
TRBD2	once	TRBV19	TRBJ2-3	TGTGCCAGTAGTCTAAACGGGGGGGCGACAGGCACAGATACGCAGTATTTT	CASSLNGGATGTDTQYF
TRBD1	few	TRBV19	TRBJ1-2	TGTGCCAGTAGATCCGGGACAGGGGGCGAAGGGACCTTC	CASRSGTGGEGTF
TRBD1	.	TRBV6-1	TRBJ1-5	TGTGCCAGCAGACTTAGGACAGGGAAGGGTCAGCCCCAGCATTTT	CASRLRTGKGQPQHF
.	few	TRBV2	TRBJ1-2	TGTGCCAGCAGCGGGGGAATGGCTAACTATGGCTACACCTTC	CASSGGMANYGYTF
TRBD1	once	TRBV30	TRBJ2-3	TGTGCCTGGAGTGTAGGTGGGACAGGGTTCGGAGGAGATACGCAGTATTTT	CAWSVGGTGFGGDTQYF
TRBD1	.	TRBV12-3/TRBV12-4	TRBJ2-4	TGTGCCAGCAGTCCTGACAGGGGAATGGAACTAGCCAAAAACATTCAGTACTTC	CASSPDRGMELAKNIQYF
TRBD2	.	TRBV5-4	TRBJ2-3	TGTGCCAGCAGCAATGGACTAGCGGGGATCACAGATACGCAGTATTTT	CASSNGLAGITDTQYF
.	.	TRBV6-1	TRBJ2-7	TGTGCCAGCAGCCGGGACCGTTCCTACGAGCAGTACTTC	CASSRDRSYEQYF
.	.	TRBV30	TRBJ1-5	TGTGCCTCCTCCCATGGGACCAATCAGCCCCAGCATTTT	CASSHGTNQPQHF
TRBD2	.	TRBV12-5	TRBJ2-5	TGTGCTAGTGGTTTGCCCCCCAGACTAGCGGGGGAAGAGACCCAGTACTTC	CASGLPPRLAGEETQYF
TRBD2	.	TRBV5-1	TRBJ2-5	TGCGCCAGTGAGAGGACTAGCGGACAAGAGACCCAGTACTTC	CASERTSGQETQYF
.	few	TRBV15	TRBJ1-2	TGTGCCACCAGCAGAGATCGGACGGCCTCACGTAGGGGTGGCTACACCTTC	CATSRDRTASRRGGYTF
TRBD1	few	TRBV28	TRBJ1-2	TGTGCCAGCAGTGACCCAACAGGGGAGGGAGGTTGGGGCTACACCTTC	CASSDPTGEGGWGYTF
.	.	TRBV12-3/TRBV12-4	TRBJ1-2	TGTGCCAGCAGTTTAATGAGGGGAGGCTACACCTTC	CASSLMRGGYTF